Listed below are T cell receptor beta chains from one sample, sequenced in a study of regulatory T cells in long-lasting Graves disease. TCRdb passed the multiplex PCR reads through MiXCR, listing each CDR3 protein once. Among hundreds of thousands of distinct CDR3 sequences listed, 13% were seen once. This sample also belongs to another study, concerning T cells in Graves' hyperthyroidism and ophthalmopathy.

The sequenced sample was peripheral blood mononuclear cells (PBMCs), obtained at new diagnosis, from a patient treated with antithyroid drugs. Receptors originate from a man aged 25 to 40 with Graves disease. CDR3s include the opening cysteine and the closing phenylalanine or tryptophan. A D gene is named only where the DNA matches it firmly. Clone size appears in some rows only: once, few, many, or a class for an expanded clone.

V gene: TRBV10-3; D gene: NA; clone size: NA; J gene: TRBJ2-7; CDR3 DNA: TGTGCCATCAGTGAGGGCCGGTCGGAGAAATACAAGCAGTACTTC; CDR3 protein: CAISEGRSEKYKQYF
V gene: TRBV11-2; D gene: NA; clone size: many; J gene: TRBJ2-5; CDR3 DNA: TGTGCCAGCAGCGCAGGGACCAGGGTAGAGACCCAGTACTTC; CDR3 protein: CASSAGTRVETQYF
V gene: TRBV5-1; D gene: NA; clone size: NA; J gene: TRBJ2-3; CDR3 DNA: TGCGCCAGCAGCTTGATTCAAGGACGGCGGGATTACACAGATACGCAGTATTTT; CDR3 protein: CASSLIQGRRDYTDTQYF
V gene: TRBV20-1; D gene: NA; clone size: NA; J gene: TRBJ2-5; CDR3 DNA: TGCAGTGCTAGTGTCTGGGACGGAGAGACCCAGTACTTC; CDR3 protein: CSASVWDGETQYF
V gene: TRBV27; D gene: NA; clone size: NA; J gene: TRBJ1-6; CDR3 DNA: TGTGCCAGCAGTTTAACCAGGGGCTCACCCCTCCACTTT; CDR3 protein: CASSLTRGSPLHF
V gene: TRBV2; D gene: NA; clone size: many; J gene: TRBJ2-4; CDR3 DNA: TGTGCCAGCAGTGAAACTAAGGGCAAAAACATTCAGTACTTC; CDR3 protein: CASSETKGKNIQYF
V gene: TRBV7-9; D gene: TRBD1; clone size: few; J gene: TRBJ1-2; CDR3 DNA: TGTGCCAGCAGCTCCGGACAGGGGCCTAACTATGGCTACACCTTC; CDR3 protein: CASSSGQGPNYGYTF
V gene: TRBV27; D gene: NA; clone size: many; J gene: TRBJ2-3; CDR3 DNA: TGTGCCAGCAGTTTTAGGAGTGCAGATACGCAGTATTTT; CDR3 protein: CASSFRSADTQYF
V gene: TRBV11-2; D gene: NA; clone size: many; J gene: TRBJ2-7; CDR3 DNA: TGTGCCAGCAGCGAAAACCCCTCCGGAGCCTACGAGCAGTACTTC; CDR3 protein: CASSENPSGAYEQYF
V gene: TRBV7-9; D gene: NA; clone size: many; J gene: TRBJ2-5; CDR3 DNA: TGTGCCAGCAGCTTAACTACCATGGGGACCCAGTACTTC; CDR3 protein: CASSLTTMGTQYF
V gene: TRBV19; D gene: TRBD1; clone size: few; J gene: TRBJ2-5; CDR3 DNA: TGTGCCAGTAGTTTCGACAGGGGTCTCGGGACCCAGTACTTC; CDR3 protein: CASSFDRGLGTQYF
V gene: TRBV24-1; D gene: NA; clone size: NA; J gene: TRBJ1-5; CDR3 DNA: TGTGCCACCAGTCAGGGTTTCAATCAGCCCCAGCATTTT; CDR3 protein: CATSQGFNQPQHF
V gene: TRBV30; D gene: TRBD1; clone size: NA; J gene: TRBJ1-5; CDR3 DNA: TGTGCCTGGAGTTCCGGGGACAGTTTCAATCAGCCCCAGCATTTT; CDR3 protein: CAWSSGDSFNQPQHF
V gene: TRBV30; D gene: NA; clone size: few; J gene: TRBJ1-5; CDR3 DNA: TGTGCCTGCAAAGGGAGTAGCAATCAGCCCCAGCATTTT; CDR3 protein: CACKGSSNQPQHF
V gene: TRBV11-1; D gene: NA; clone size: NA; J gene: TRBJ2-1; CDR3 DNA: TGTGCCAGCAGCTTGGAACGAGGTGGCGTGGAGTTCCCTGGAGGTGAGCAGTTCTTC; CDR3 protein: CASSLERGGVEFPGGEQFF
V gene: TRBV19; D gene: NA; clone size: few; J gene: TRBJ2-7; CDR3 DNA: TGTGCCAGTAGTAAGACCGGTGACTCCCCCTACGAGCAGTACTTC; CDR3 protein: CASSKTGDSPYEQYF
V gene: TRBV12-3/TRBV12-4; D gene: TRBD2; clone size: NA; J gene: TRBJ2-7; CDR3 DNA: TGTGCCAGTACCGAGGGACTAGCTATCGACGAGCAGTACTTC; CDR3 protein: CASTEGLAIDEQYF
V gene: TRBV3-1; D gene: NA; clone size: NA; J gene: TRBJ2-7; CDR3 DNA: TGTGCCAGCAGCCAAGAGGGCAGGTCTCCGTACGAGCAGTACTTC; CDR3 protein: CASSQEGRSPYEQYF
V gene: TRBV28; D gene: TRBD1; clone size: many; J gene: TRBJ1-5; CDR3 DNA: TGTGCCAGCAACATAGGAGGGACAGGGGCTCAGCCCCAGCATTTT; CDR3 protein: CASNIGGTGAQPQHF
V gene: TRBV27; D gene: NA; clone size: many; J gene: TRBJ2-7; CDR3 DNA: TGTGCCAGCAGTTTCTACCCTTACTACGAGCAGTACTTC; CDR3 protein: CASSFYPYYEQYF
V gene: TRBV24-1; D gene: NA; clone size: few; J gene: TRBJ1-5; CDR3 DNA: TGTGCCACCGCTCAAGGCAGGGGTCGGCAGCCCCAGCATTTT; CDR3 protein: CATAQGRGRQPQHF
V gene: TRBV28; D gene: TRBD1; clone size: NA; J gene: TRBJ1-1; CDR3 DNA: TGTGCCAGCAGGGGGGACAGGGACGCTGAAGCTTTCTTT; CDR3 protein: CASRGDRDAEAFF
V gene: TRBV2; D gene: NA; clone size: many; J gene: TRBJ1-5; CDR3 DNA: TGTGCCAGCAGCCGGGACACAACTGGAAGGCAGCCCCAGCATTTT; CDR3 protein: CASSRDTTGRQPQHF
V gene: TRBV20-1; D gene: NA; clone size: many; J gene: TRBJ1-2; CDR3 DNA: TGCAGTGTAGAGGGCTACACCTTC; CDR3 protein: CSVEGYTF
V gene: TRBV19; D gene: TRBD2; clone size: NA; J gene: TRBJ2-2; CDR3 DNA: TGTGCCAGTAGTATAGATTCTTGGGGGAGGGGTGCCGGGGAGCTGTTTTTT; CDR3 protein: CASSIDSWGRGAGELFF
V gene: TRBV2; D gene: NA; clone size: NA; J gene: TRBJ1-2; CDR3 DNA: TGTGCCAGCAGGGATAGGGACTACTGGGTGAGGGGCTACACCTTC; CDR3 protein: CASRDRDYWVRGYTF
V gene: TRBV12-3/TRBV12-4; D gene: NA; clone size: many; J gene: TRBJ2-7; CDR3 DNA: TGTGCCAGCAGTTCAGGACAGACCTACGAGCAGTACTTC; CDR3 protein: CASSSGQTYEQYF
V gene: TRBV29-1; D gene: TRBD2; clone size: NA; J gene: TRBJ2-1; CDR3 DNA: TGCAGCGTTGAACGGACTAGCGGGAGAAATGAGCAGTTCTTC; CDR3 protein: CSVERTSGRNEQFF
V gene: TRBV20-1; D gene: NA; clone size: few; J gene: TRBJ2-5; CDR3 DNA: TGCTGCGCCGCATACCGCGAGACCCAGTACTTC; CDR3 protein: CCAAYRETQYF
V gene: TRBV5-8; D gene: NA; clone size: few; J gene: TRBJ1-4; CDR3 DNA: TGTGCCAGCAGCTTCTACGGGGGACCTAATGAAAAACTGTTTTTT; CDR3 protein: CASSFYGGPNEKLFF
V gene: TRBV14; D gene: TRBD1; clone size: NA; J gene: TRBJ2-5; CDR3 DNA: TGTGCCAGCAGCCAATATACAGGGGGAGAGACCCAGTACTTC; CDR3 protein: CASSQYTGGETQYF
V gene: TRBV19; D gene: NA; clone size: few; J gene: TRBJ2-1; CDR3 DNA: TGTGCCAGTAGACGGACCGGCTACAATGAGCAGTTCTTC; CDR3 protein: CASRRTGYNEQFF
V gene: TRBV12-3/TRBV12-4; D gene: NA; clone size: many; J gene: TRBJ1-2; CDR3 DNA: TGTGCCAGCAGGCCCGGCCCAGGGAACTATGGCTACACCTTC; CDR3 protein: CASRPGPGNYGYTF
V gene: TRBV20-1; D gene: NA; clone size: many; J gene: TRBJ1-1; CDR3 DNA: TGCAGTGCTAGTCACCGGGTGGGGGACACTGAAGCTTTCTTT; CDR3 protein: CSASHRVGDTEAFF
V gene: TRBV12-3/TRBV12-4; D gene: NA; clone size: many; J gene: TRBJ2-5; CDR3 DNA: TGTGCCAGCAGTGAGGCCCAGTGGAGCGGGCAAGAGACCCAGTACTTC; CDR3 protein: CASSEAQWSGQETQYF
V gene: TRBV20-1; D gene: TRBD2; clone size: NA; J gene: TRBJ2-3; CDR3 DNA: TGCAGTGCTGCCTCGACCGGGCTAGCGGGAGATCCAGATACGCAGTATTTT; CDR3 protein: CSAASTGLAGDPDTQYF
V gene: TRBV13; D gene: NA; clone size: NA; J gene: TRBJ2-7; CDR3 DNA: TGTGCCAGCAGCACTCAATCTTCCTACGAGCAGTACTTC; CDR3 protein: CASSTQSSYEQYF
V gene: TRBV25-1; D gene: NA; clone size: few; J gene: TRBJ2-4; CDR3 DNA: TGTGCCAGCAGTGATCCCAGGACAGTCGGCCTAAACATTCAGTACTTC; CDR3 protein: CASSDPRTVGLNIQYF
V gene: TRBV20-1; D gene: NA; clone size: few; J gene: TRBJ2-7; CDR3 DNA: TGCAGTGCCCTCTTAACTAGATCCCACGAGCAGTACTTC; CDR3 protein: CSALLTRSHEQYF
V gene: TRBV5-5; D gene: TRBD1; clone size: many; J gene: TRBJ2-7; CDR3 DNA: TGTGCCAGCAGCTCTCCGGGACAGGGGGAGCAGTACTTC; CDR3 protein: CASSSPGQGEQYF
V gene: TRBV12-3/TRBV12-4; D gene: TRBD2; clone size: few; J gene: TRBJ2-7; CDR3 DNA: TGTGCCAGCTCGGAGTCTAGCGGGGGCCACGGGCAGTACTTC; CDR3 protein: CASSESSGGHGQYF
V gene: TRBV20-1; D gene: NA; clone size: once; J gene: TRBJ2-3; CDR3 DNA: TGCAGTGCCACATCCGGGGGCGCTAGCACAGATACGCAGTATTTT; CDR3 protein: CSATSGGASTDTQYF
V gene: TRBV2; D gene: TRBD2; clone size: many; J gene: TRBJ2-7; CDR3 DNA: TGTGCCAGCACGAAGGCCGGGACTAGCGACTACGAGCAGTACTTC; CDR3 protein: CASTKAGTSDYEQYF
V gene: TRBV7-2; D gene: NA; clone size: few; J gene: TRBJ1-3; CDR3 DNA: TGTGCCAGCAGCGTATCCCTATTCGGGGAAAACACCATATATTTT; CDR3 protein: CASSVSLFGENTIYF
V gene: TRBV2; D gene: NA; clone size: many; J gene: TRBJ1-2; CDR3 DNA: TGTGCCAGCAGTGAATATATAAAGACGGGCTATGGCTACACCTTC; CDR3 protein: CASSEYIKTGYGYTF
V gene: TRBV7-2; D gene: NA; clone size: NA; J gene: TRBJ2-1; CDR3 DNA: TGTGCCAGCAGCTTCCGGACCCTGCTTAAAGGTGAGCAGTTCTTC; CDR3 protein: CASSFRTLLKGEQFF
V gene: TRBV20-1; D gene: TRBD1; clone size: many; J gene: TRBJ2-1; CDR3 DNA: TGCAGTGCTAGAAGGGACAGGGTTCTCAATGAGCAGTTCTTC; CDR3 protein: CSARRDRVLNEQFF
V gene: TRBV18; D gene: TRBD1; clone size: NA; J gene: TRBJ1-5; CDR3 DNA: TGTGCCAGCTCGTACCGGGACAGGCAAAATCAGCCCCAGCATTTT; CDR3 protein: CASSYRDRQNQPQHF
V gene: TRBV4-2; D gene: NA; clone size: NA; J gene: TRBJ1-5; CDR3 DNA: TGTGCCAGCAGCCAAGACGGACAGCGAAATCAACCCCAGCATTTT; CDR3 protein: CASSQDGQRNQPQHF
V gene: TRBV7-8; D gene: NA; clone size: many; J gene: TRBJ1-3; CDR3 DNA: TGTGCCAGCAGCCGGACAGTTCAAAACACCATATATTTT; CDR3 protein: CASSRTVQNTIYF
V gene: TRBV18; D gene: NA; clone size: few; J gene: TRBJ2-7; CDR3 DNA: TGTGCCAGCTCACCCCCTCCCCTAGCAGCCGGGCAGTACTTC; CDR3 protein: CASSPPPLAAGQYF
V gene: TRBV6-1; D gene: NA; clone size: many; J gene: TRBJ1-2; CDR3 DNA: TGTGCCAGCAGTCTTGAGGGGGTAGGGCGGGGATTCTATGGCTACACCTTC; CDR3 protein: CASSLEGVGRGFYGYTF
V gene: TRBV7-9; D gene: NA; clone size: many; J gene: TRBJ2-7; CDR3 DNA: TGTGCCAGGACGCCATGGTCTGAGGGCAGAACCTACGAGCAGTACTTC; CDR3 protein: CARTPWSEGRTYEQYF
V gene: TRBV12-3/TRBV12-4; D gene: NA; clone size: NA; J gene: TRBJ2-7; CDR3 DNA: TGTGCCAGCAGTTTGGGACAGGGGGTTTCGGGACTAGCGGACTACGAGCAGTACTTC; CDR3 protein: CASSLGQGVSGLADYEQYF